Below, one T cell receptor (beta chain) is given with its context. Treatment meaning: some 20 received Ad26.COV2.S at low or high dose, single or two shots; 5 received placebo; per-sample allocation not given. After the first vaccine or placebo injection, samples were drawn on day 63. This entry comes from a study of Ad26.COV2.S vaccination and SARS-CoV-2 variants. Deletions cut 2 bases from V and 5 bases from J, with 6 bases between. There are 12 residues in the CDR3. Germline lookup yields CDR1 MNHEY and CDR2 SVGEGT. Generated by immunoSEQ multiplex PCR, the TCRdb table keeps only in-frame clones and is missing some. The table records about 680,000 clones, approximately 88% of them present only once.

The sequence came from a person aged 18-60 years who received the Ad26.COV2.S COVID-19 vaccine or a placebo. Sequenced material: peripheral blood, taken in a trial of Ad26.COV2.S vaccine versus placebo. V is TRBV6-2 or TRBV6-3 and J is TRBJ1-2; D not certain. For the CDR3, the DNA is TGTGCCAGCAGTTACGCCGCGTATGGCTACACCTTC. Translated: CASSYAAYGYTF.